The text below deals with one T cell receptor (beta chain). The sample has other DNA sequences that encode this CDR3 too. This sample was taken from a study of shared clonotypes between healthy human individuals. The germline V gene encodes CDR1 SEHNR and CDR2 FQNEAQ (reference sequence). Trimming took off 5 bases at V and 5 bases at J, with 6 bases between the two ends. The CDR3 runs to 11 residues. Repertoires were generated with immunoSEQ multiplex PCR, while TCRdb's copy carries only in-frame clones and drops some. The sample gives about 2.1 million clones, roughly 95% of which show up once; over 1.5% is in the top ten. Naive CD8 cells, CD45RO-negative and positively selected for CCR7, excluded terminally differentiated effector memory CD45RA+ cells.

This TCR derives from a man aged 18 to 30 in good health. Some clones in this sample may be carry-over from other donors' samples. The chain carries TRBV7-9 and TRBJ1-1; D not certain. The specimen was naive CD8+ T cells from PBMCs. The CDR3, as DNA: TGTGCCAGCAGCGGTGGTACTGAAGCTTTCTTT. The encoded protein is CASSGGTEAFF.